This note documents a single T cell receptor (beta chain) sequence. The sample is drawn from a study of blood T cell repertoires in COVID-19. Whole-study context: From the United States, Italy and Spain came samples of acute and convalescent COVID-19. Sources were T cells, B-cell-depleted T cells, or PBMCs; the material itself was cDNA or gDNA.

As handled by the study authors: Counts of nucleated cells, estimated from reference gene primer amplification, were obtained. Clones were read by immunoSEQ multiplex PCR, and TCRdb kept only the in-frame ones, dropping some. The V and J calls and clone size come from that table; D and trimming were worked out from the DNA. The sample comprises 210,000 or so clones, about nine tenths of which are singletons, and around 4.8% rests with the top ten. The V gene's germline CDR1 is MNHNS and CDR2 SASEGT. CDR3 length: 14 amino acids. The V and J ends lost 5 bases and 6 bases respectively, with 17 bases between them.

This clonotype originated in a woman in her thirties or forties with acute or convalescent COVID-19. The sequencing sample was made of peripheral blood. This sequence joins TRBV6-1 and TRBJ2-7; unclear D gene. Written as DNA, the CDR3 is TGTGCCAGCAGTTTTTCCGTGCTTAACGGCGAGCAGTACGTC. Translation gives CASSFSVLNGEQYV.